These 21 T cell receptor beta chains came from one sample sequenced in a study of lymphopenia after photon versus proton radiotherapy. Sequenced by immunoSEQ multiplex PCR; TCRdb stores in-frame clones only, minus some. The sample lists 20,000 to 25,000 clones; roughly 85% were seen once. Specimen: peripheral blood, collected from a patient treated with photon-based radiotherapy. The source of these receptors is a man in his fifties or sixties with pancreatic cancer.

CDR3 residues: CASSLGGETDTQYF. The CDR3 nucleotides read TGTGCCAGCAGTTTAGGCGGGGAGACAGATACGCAGTATTTT. This rearrangement joins TRBV27 to TRBJ2-3; tentative D call: TRBD2 (6 bases). Trimming took 2 bases from V and 3 from J, leaving 9 bases between them. Germline CDR1 reads MNHEY; CDR2 reads SMNVEV (reference sequence). This CDR3 is 14 amino acids long.

As DNA, the CDR3 is TGTGCCAGCAGCCAAGATCAGGCATTACCCTACAATGAGCAGTTCTTC. Residues: CASSQDQALPYNEQFF. This chain joins TRBV4-2 and TRBJ2-1; no definite D call. The CDR3 is 16 residues long. The V gene lost 0 bases and the J gene lost 2 bases, with 11 bases spanning the gap. Looked up from germline, CDR1 is LGHNA and CDR2 is YNFKEQ.

The chain links TRBV4-1 to TRBJ1-2; TRBD1 matches at 8 bases. The CDR3 has 15 amino acids. The V gene's germline CDR1 is MGHRA and CDR2 YSYEKL. V gave up 0 bases and J gave up 5 bases; unmatched junction bases: 5. The DNA of the CDR3 is TGCGCCAGCAGCCAAGATCGGGGACAGGCTTATGGCTACACCTTC. Translation gives CASSQDRGQAYGYTF.

The V call is TRBV7-3, the J call TRBJ1-6; D is uncertain. Per the germline V gene, CDR1 is SGHTA and CDR2 is FQGTGA. CDR3 length equals 13 residues. Trimming cost V 2 bases and J 7 bases, with 6 bases left between them. In DNA form, the CDR3 reads TGTGCCAGCAGCTTAGGGCCCAATTCACCCCTCCACTTT. Protein product: CASSLGPNSPLHF.

V usage is TRBV6-5 and J usage is TRBJ1-4; a possible D gene is TRBD1 (5 bases). Trimming stripped 4 bases from V and 8 bases from J, with 8 bases between. The CDR3 spans 12 residues. Germline V gene sequence: CDR1 MNHEY, CDR2 SVGAGI. CDR3 residues: CASSSRDEKLFF. DNA of the CDR3: TGTGCCAGCAGTTCCCGGGACGAAAAACTGTTTTTT.

The chain employs TRBV5-1 and TRBJ1-2; tentatively, D is TRBD1 (6 bases). Germline CDR1 SGHRS, CDR2 YFSETQ. V was shortened by 4 bases and J by 4 bases, with 11 bases between the two germline ends. The CDR3 contains 13 residues. Here the CDR3 DNA reads TGCGCCAGCAGCAACGGACAGACCTATGGCTACACCTTC. Protein: CASSNGQTYGYTF. Filled out from reference TRBV5-1 and TRBJ1-2, the complete variable domain reads KAGVTQTPRYLIKTRGQQVTLSCSPISGHRSVSWYQQTPGQGLQFLFEYFSETQRNKGNFPGRFSGRQFSNSRSEMNVSTLELGDSALYLCASSNGQTYGYTFGSGTRLTVV.

This clone was detected once. This chain links TRBV9 with TRBJ2-2; D is uncertain. Trimming shortened V by 0 bases and J by 7 bases, and 10 bases separated the two germline ends. There are 14 residues in the CDR3. CDR1 and CDR2 (germline): SGDLS, YYNGEE. CDR3 nucleotide sequence: TGTGCCAGCAGCGTAGTACAGCAAGACGGGGAGCTGTTTTTT. Translated: CASSVVQQDGELFF.

The CDR3 loop is CASSLTGGWNTEAFF. In DNA form, the CDR3 reads TGTGCCAGCAGCTTAACAGGGGGCTGGAACACTGAAGCTTTCTTT. The chain employs TRBV5-8 and TRBJ1-1, with 9 bases identical to TRBD1. Germline V gives CDR1 SGHTS, CDR2 YDEGEE. The CDR3 contains 15 residues. The junction had 3 bases not matched to a gene; V was cut back by 2 bases and J by 1 base. The variable domain in full, completed from reference TRBV5-8 and TRBJ1-1, reads EAGVTQSPTHLIKTRGQQATLRCSPISGHTSVYWYQQALGLGLQFLLWYDEGEERNRGNFPPRFSGRQFPNYSSELNVNALELEDSALYLCASSLTGGWNTEAFFGQGTRLTVV.

The genes are TRBV15 and TRBJ2-7; 9 nucleotides line up with TRBD1. The CDR3 length is 12 residues. Germline CDR1 is LNHNV and CDR2 is YYDKDF (reference sequence). J gave up 12 bases and V 5 bases, and 8 bases lay outside the gene matches. The CDR3 loop is CATSPGQGRVYF. The CDR3 DNA follows: TGTGCCACCAGCCCCGGACAGGGGAGGGTGTACTTC.

The rearrangement uses TRBV5-5 and TRBJ2-5; TRBD2 matches at 13 bases. Germline V gene data show CDR1 as SGHKS and CDR2 as YYEKEE (reference sequence). V shed 4 bases, J shed 5 bases, and the junction held 11 bases outside the gene matches. CDR3 length: 17 residues. This chain's CDR3 is CASSPTSGGALFETQYF. The DNA of the CDR3 is TGTGCCAGCAGCCCCACTAGCGGGGGGGCACTTTTCGAGACCCAGTACTTC.

The CDR3 loop is CASSFSVYNEQFF. The CDR3 DNA reads as TGTGCCAGCAGTTTTAGCGTGTACAATGAGCAGTTCTTC. The rearrangement joins TRBV27 to TRBJ2-1; D is perhaps TRBD2 (5 bases). The CDR3 extends over 13 amino acids. Germline lookup yields CDR1 MNHEY and CDR2 SMNVEV (reference sequence). Between the trimmed V and J ends, which lost 3 bases and 4 bases, there was a span of 7 bases.

Turning to this clone: An end of the junction does not agree with germline; a read error may underlie this. The chain links TRBV4-2 to TRBJ2-7; tentative D call: TRBD2 (6 bases). Germline assignment: CDR1 LGHNA and CDR2 YNFKEQ. The CDR3 has 15 residues. The CDR3 nucleotides are TGTGCCAGCCGCCATCGATGGAGGGCCGTCTACGAGCAGTACTTC. Its translation is CASRHRWRAVYEQYF.

The V and J genes are TRBV15 and TRBJ1-1; the D is unclear. Germline-derived CDR1 and CDR2 are LNHNV and YYDKDF (reference sequence). The V gene lost 0 bases and the J gene lost 1 base, with 9 bases spanning the gap. The length of the CDR3 is 15 residues. The CDR3 here is CATSRDKVGNTEAFF. CDR3 nucleotides: TGTGCCACCAGCAGAGATAAGGTAGGGAACACTGAAGCTTTCTTT.

The rearrangement uses TRBV7-9 and TRBJ1-2; TRBD1 aligns across 7 bases. The trim removed 5 bases at V and 7 bases at J, leaving 7 bases unmatched. The germline V gene has CDR1 SEHNR and CDR2 FQNEAQ (reference sequence). This CDR3 has 13 amino acids. CDR3: CASSRQGMGGYTF. The CDR3 DNA is TGTGCCAGCAGCCGACAGGGAATGGGTGGCTACACCTTC. Complete variable domain (other parts from reference TRBV7-9 and TRBJ1-2): DTGVSQNPRHKITKRGQNVTFRCDPISEHNRLYWYRQTLGQGPEFLTYFQNEAQLEKSRLLSDRFSAERPKGSFSTLEIQRTEQGDSAMYLCASSRQGMGGYTFGSGTRLTVV.

The chain uses TRBV19 and TRBJ2-3; 9 nucleotides line up with TRBD2. The CDR3 has 15 amino acids. Germline V gene sequence: CDR1 LNHDA, CDR2 SQIVND (reference sequence). With V trimmed by 3 bases and J by 4 bases, 5 bases remained unmatched. In DNA, the CDR3 is TGTGCCAGTAGTATCAGCGGGGGGTTCGCAGATACGCAGTATTTT. Protein sequence: CASSISGGFADTQYF.

This clone was observed a handful of times. The CDR3 spells CASSPSGGGKNIQYF. The CDR3 DNA sequence: TGTGCCAGCAGCCCGTCAGGGGGAGGCAAAAACATTCAGTACTTC. The chain employs TRBV14 and TRBJ2-4; tentatively, D is TRBD1 (7 bases). Germline V CDR1 and CDR2: SGHDN, FVKESK. V was clipped by 4 bases and J by 3 bases, with 13 bases between them. The CDR3 runs to 15 residues.

This clone was counted a single time. The chain combines TRBV18 with TRBJ1-1, with TRBD1 matching over 8 bases. Germline V gives CDR1 KGHSH, CDR2 LQKENI. This CDR3 comprises 17 residues. V was clipped by 2 bases and J by 5 bases; unmatched bases: 13. Written as DNA, the CDR3 is TGTGCCAGCTCACCAGGGACAGGCCTCCTGAAACAAACTGAAGCTTTCTTT. Translation gives CASSPGTGLLKQTEAFF.

The chain is built from TRBV7-2 and TRBJ2-1; 10 nucleotides agree with TRBD2. Germline loops: CDR1 SGHTA, CDR2 FQGNSA. With 5 bases clipped from V and 10 bases from J, the junction kept 11 bases outside the gene matches. The CDR3 covers 15 residues. CDR3 in amino acids: CASSHSGGRYDEQFF. DNA of the CDR3: TGTGCCAGCAGCCATAGCGGGGGGCGCTACGACGAGCAGTTCTTC.

The J gene is TRBJ1-1, the V gene TRBV6-6; weak D call: TRBD1 (5 bases). V dropped 6 bases and J dropped 1 base, with 15 bases sitting between them. This CDR3 is built from 15 residues. Per the germline V gene, CDR1 is MNHNY and CDR2 is SVGAGI (reference sequence). The CDR3 bases are TGTGCCAGCAGCTTCTACCGGGACGGGAACACTGAAGCTTTCTTT. This encodes CASSFYRDGNTEAFF.

This chain connects TRBV5-1 to TRBJ1-3; possible D gene TRBD1, 6 bases. CDR1 and CDR2 (germline): SGHRS, YFSETQ. This CDR3 spans 14 amino acids. Trimming removed 3 bases from V and 1 base from J, with 8 bases in between. The CDR3 region is CASSWTASGNTIYF. The CDR3 bases are TGCGCCAGCAGCTGGACAGCTTCTGGAAACACCATATATTTT.

The rearrangement uses TRBV10-2 and TRBJ1-4, with D possibly being TRBD1 (5 bases). Germline V CDR1 and CDR2: WSHSY, SAAADI. This CDR3 is 13 amino acids long. Trimming took off 8 bases at V and 8 bases at J, with 15 bases between the two ends. Written as DNA, the CDR3 is TGCGCCAGCGGAGGGGCCCTGGGAGAAAAACTGTTTTTT. It codes for CASGGALGEKLFF.